The clone carrying this TCR beta chain has only one observation. The sample belongs to a study of blood T cell repertoires in COVID-19. The assay was immunoSEQ multiplex PCR, and TCRdb's table has in-frame clones only and misses some. Among 250,000 or so clones listed, around 88% were seen once. The TCR comes from a woman aged 40 to 50 with acute COVID-19. Sequencing was performed on PBMCs or T cells enriched from blood (not recorded which).

The CDR3 DNA is TGTGCCAGCAGCCCACCCCGCGGGGGAGGGCTATCTGGCTACACCTTC. This gives the protein CASSPPRGGGLSGYTF. The chain employs TRBV3-1 (or the pseudogene TRBV3-2) and TRBJ1-2; D is perhaps TRBD1 (5 bases). In germline, CDR1 is LGHDT, CDR2 YNNKEL (reference sequence). The germline V and J ends were trimmed by 4 bases and 7 bases, with 22 bases remaining between them. CDR3 length: 16 amino acids.